This TCR beta chain derives from a study of T cell responses to AZD1222 COVID-19 vaccine. The CDR3 is made up of 19 amino acids. Germline-derived CDR1 and CDR2 are LGHNA and YSLEER. Trimming cost V 3 bases and J 7 bases; bases outside gene matches: 17. Measured with immunoSEQ multiplex PCR; TCRdb has only the in-frame clones, and not every one. Found here are 97,000 or so clones, roughly 88% of them singletons; the top ten hold less than 3.5%. The sequencing here drew on peripheral blood, taken on day 0 of AZD1222 vaccination. The rearrangement joins TRBV4-3 to TRBJ2-2; 10 positions match TRBD1. This TCR came from an adult in good health. This CDR3 is CASSHRTTSGTGASGELFF. The CDR3 DNA reads as TGCGCCAGCAGCCATCGAACAACCTCCGGGACAGGGGCGAGCGGGGAGCTGTTTTTT.